This paragraph covers one TCR beta chain sequence. Its antigen is not known. This sample was taken from a study of radiotherapy plus CTLA-4 blockade in lung cancer. Whole-study context: Disease control reached over 30%, with objective responses in over 15%. Study outcomes and limitations: Some TCR clones had been derived from tumors. These clones expanded in peripheral blood after radiotherapy plus ipilimumab. Early blood T cell clone dynamics reportedly forecast response best, with interferon-beta.

Sequencing used immunoSEQ multiplex PCR; TCRdb keeps in-frame clones, though not all of them. The table records approximately 80,000 clones, roughly 79% of them present only once. The germline CDR1 and CDR2 sequences are LNHNV and YYDKDF (reference sequence). This CDR3 spans 17 amino acids. V lost 1 base to trimming and J lost 0 bases, with 13 bases between them. V is TRBV15 and J is TRBJ2-4, with D perhaps matching TRBD1 (5 bases). This TCR came from a human donor with non-small cell lung cancer whose response to radiotherapy plus ipilimumab could not be evaluated. Some clones in this sample may be carry-over from other donors' samples. The specimen comprised peripheral blood, sampled from a patient treated with radiotherapy plus ipilimumab. The CDR3 DNA is TGTGCCACCAGCAGAGCCGGGCAGGGTCTAGCCAAAAACATTCAGTACTTC. It encodes CATSRAGQGLAKNIQYF.